The rows below give T cell receptor beta chains drawn from one sample of a study of blood T cell repertoires in COVID-19. Some clones are missing from TCRdb's copy, which holds only in-frame ones; the method was immunoSEQ multiplex PCR. The sample consists of around 440,000 clones, around 88% of them appearing once. Input material: peripheral blood. These TCRs come from a woman aged 45-59 years with COVID-19, enrolled during active disease. The CDR3 runs from the conserved cysteine through the conserved F or W. Each record gives: clone size, V gene, D gene, J gene, CDR3 DNA, CDR3 protein. D genes are given only for firm matches. Clone size is given for some rows only: seen once, a few or many times, or a class if the clone is expanded.

clone_size: NA
v_call: TRBV4-1
d_call: NA
j_call: TRBJ1-1
cdr3_nt: TGCGCCAGCAGCCAAGATAGGTCGGGGGGGAGACGAGAAGCTTTCTTT
cdr3_aa: CASSQDRSGGRREAFF

clone_size: NA
v_call: TRBV7-2
d_call: NA
j_call: TRBJ1-5
cdr3_nt: TGTGCCAGCAGCACAGAGTATAGCAATCAGCCCCAGCATTTT
cdr3_aa: CASSTEYSNQPQHF

clone_size: NA
v_call: TRBV11-2
d_call: TRBD2
j_call: TRBJ2-5
cdr3_nt: TGTGCCAGCAGCTTGGGGGGGGAAGAAGCGACCCAGTACTTC
cdr3_aa: CASSLGGEEATQYF

clone_size: once
v_call: TRBV28
d_call: TRBD1
j_call: TRBJ1-2
cdr3_nt: TGTGCCGCCAGGGGGAATGGCTACACCTTC
cdr3_aa: CAARGNGYTF

clone_size: NA
v_call: TRBV27
d_call: NA
j_call: TRBJ2-6
cdr3_nt: TGTGCCAGCAGTCTATGGCCCTCTGGGGCCAACGTCCTGACTTTC
cdr3_aa: CASSLWPSGANVLTF

clone_size: NA
v_call: TRBV30
d_call: TRBD1
j_call: TRBJ2-5
cdr3_nt: TGTGCCTGGAGTGCCGACAGGGGGGAGACCCAGTACTTC
cdr3_aa: CAWSADRGETQYF

clone_size: NA
v_call: TRBV19
d_call: NA
j_call: TRBJ2-1
cdr3_nt: TGTGCCAGTTCGGAACGGGTGAGGTATGAGCAGTTCTTC
cdr3_aa: CASSERVRYEQFF

clone_size: NA
v_call: TRBV4-1
d_call: NA
j_call: TRBJ1-2
cdr3_nt: TGCGCCAGCAGCCAAGATAACAGGGTGGAAGGCTACACCTTC
cdr3_aa: CASSQDNRVEGYTF

clone_size: few
v_call: TRBV2
d_call: TRBD2
j_call: TRBJ2-3
cdr3_nt: TGTGCCAGCAGTGAAACTAGCGGGGGGTCTAGCACAGATACGCAGTATTTT
cdr3_aa: CASSETSGGSSTDTQYF

clone_size: NA
v_call: TRBV5-1
d_call: NA
j_call: TRBJ1-1
cdr3_nt: TGCGCCAGCAACGGCCCAGGTACTGAAGCTTTCTTT
cdr3_aa: CASNGPGTEAFF

clone_size: NA
v_call: TRBV5-4
d_call: TRBD1
j_call: TRBJ2-7
cdr3_nt: TGTGCCAGCAGCCGTCCCGGGACAGGGGGCTACGAGCAGTACTTC
cdr3_aa: CASSRPGTGGYEQYF

clone_size: NA
v_call: TRBV20-1
d_call: TRBD2
j_call: TRBJ2-1
cdr3_nt: TGCAGTGCTAGTCCGGGGGGCTCCTACAATGAGCAGTTCTTC
cdr3_aa: CSASPGGSYNEQFF

clone_size: NA
v_call: TRBV5-1
d_call: TRBD1
j_call: TRBJ2-7
cdr3_nt: TGCGCCAGCAGCCCAAGACAGGGGGCCGAGTACGAGCAGTACTTC
cdr3_aa: CASSPRQGAEYEQYF

clone_size: NA
v_call: TRBV30
d_call: TRBD2
j_call: TRBJ2-7
cdr3_nt: TGTGCCTGGAGTGTAAAGCTAGCGGGGGGTTACGAGCAGTACTTC
cdr3_aa: CAWSVKLAGGYEQYF

clone_size: NA
v_call: TRBV19
d_call: NA
j_call: TRBJ2-3
cdr3_nt: TGTGCCAGTACGCCCGGGAGCACAGATACGCAGTATTTT
cdr3_aa: CASTPGSTDTQYF

clone_size: NA
v_call: TRBV20-1
d_call: NA
j_call: TRBJ2-4
cdr3_nt: TGCAGTGCTAGTAGCGGCGGTCTAGCCAAAAACATTCAGTACTTC
cdr3_aa: CSASSGGLAKNIQYF

clone_size: NA
v_call: TRBV9
d_call: TRBD2
j_call: TRBJ2-1
cdr3_nt: TGTGCCAGCAGCGTATCAGCGGGGTGGAACAATGAGCAGTTCTTC
cdr3_aa: CASSVSAGWNNEQFF

clone_size: NA
v_call: TRBV18
d_call: TRBD1
j_call: TRBJ2-7
cdr3_nt: TGTGCCAGCTCACTAAGTCCGGGACAGGCCGCCTACGAGCAGTACTTC
cdr3_aa: CASSLSPGQAAYEQYF

clone_size: NA
v_call: TRBV6-1
d_call: TRBD2
j_call: TRBJ2-5
cdr3_nt: TGTGCCAGCAGTGAAGAATGGGGACTAGCGAGATCGGCCCAGTACTTC
cdr3_aa: CASSEEWGLARSAQYF

clone_size: NA
v_call: TRBV5-1
d_call: TRBD1
j_call: TRBJ1-1
cdr3_nt: TGCGCCAGCAGCTCACAGACAGGGTCCCTTGAAGCTTTCTTT
cdr3_aa: CASSSQTGSLEAFF

clone_size: NA
v_call: TRBV5-4
d_call: NA
j_call: TRBJ1-2
cdr3_nt: TGTGCCAGCAGCTTGTCAGGGCCCTCAGGCTACACCTTC
cdr3_aa: CASSLSGPSGYTF

clone_size: NA
v_call: TRBV9
d_call: TRBD1
j_call: TRBJ2-2
cdr3_nt: TGTGCCAGCAGCTTGGGACAGGGAGCTTTTTCCGGGGAGCTGTTTTTT
cdr3_aa: CASSLGQGAFSGELFF

clone_size: NA
v_call: TRBV6-5
d_call: TRBD1
j_call: TRBJ2-7
cdr3_nt: TGTGCCAGCAGCTTACCGGGACAGGGTGTCTACGAGCAGTACTTC
cdr3_aa: CASSLPGQGVYEQYF

clone_size: NA
v_call: TRBV18
d_call: NA
j_call: TRBJ1-5
cdr3_nt: TGTGCCAGCTCACCAAAAAGTCAGGGGAAGCCCCAGCATTTT
cdr3_aa: CASSPKSQGKPQHF

clone_size: NA
v_call: TRBV7-9
d_call: NA
j_call: TRBJ2-2
cdr3_nt: TGTGCCAGCAGCTTAGCGGCAGTTCCCGGGGAGCTGTTTTTT
cdr3_aa: CASSLAAVPGELFF

clone_size: few
v_call: TRBV3-1/TRBV3-2
d_call: NA
j_call: TRBJ1-6
cdr3_nt: TGTGCCAGCAGCCAAGTCGTGGGCAGGGGAAAGTCACCCCTCCACTTT
cdr3_aa: CASSQVVGRGKSPLHF

clone_size: NA
v_call: TRBV30
d_call: NA
j_call: TRBJ1-5
cdr3_nt: TGTGCCTACCAGGTTCCATCTCTATATAGCAATCAGCCCCAGCATTTT
cdr3_aa: CAYQVPSLYSNQPQHF

clone_size: NA
v_call: TRBV27
d_call: TRBD1
j_call: TRBJ2-3
cdr3_nt: TGTGCCAGCAGTTTTAGTGGGACAGGGGGCGCAGATACGCAGTATTTT
cdr3_aa: CASSFSGTGGADTQYF

clone_size: NA
v_call: TRBV5-1
d_call: NA
j_call: TRBJ1-3
cdr3_nt: TGCGCCAGCAGCTTGGACAGTTTGAACACCATATATTTT
cdr3_aa: CASSLDSLNTIYF

clone_size: NA
v_call: TRBV5-1
d_call: TRBD1
j_call: TRBJ2-7
cdr3_nt: TGCGCCAGCAGCTTCTCCGGGACAGGGCTTACCTACGAGCAGTACTTC
cdr3_aa: CASSFSGTGLTYEQYF

clone_size: NA
v_call: TRBV6-1
d_call: TRBD1
j_call: TRBJ1-5
cdr3_nt: TGTGCCAGCAGTGAAGCGAGATCGGGGACAGGGAATCAGCCCCAGCATTTT
cdr3_aa: CASSEARSGTGNQPQHF

clone_size: NA
v_call: TRBV2
d_call: NA
j_call: TRBJ2-1
cdr3_nt: TGTGCCAGCAGCCTTCGGCGGGGCAATGAGCAGTTCTTC
cdr3_aa: CASSLRRGNEQFF

clone_size: NA
v_call: TRBV6-2/TRBV6-3
d_call: NA
j_call: TRBJ2-7
cdr3_nt: TGTGCCAGCAGTCCCGACAGTAGCTCCTACGAGCAGTACTTC
cdr3_aa: CASSPDSSSYEQYF

clone_size: NA
v_call: TRBV19
d_call: NA
j_call: TRBJ1-5
cdr3_nt: TGTGCCAGTAGTATAGATTCGGGTCAGCCCCAGCATTTT
cdr3_aa: CASSIDSGQPQHF

clone_size: NA
v_call: TRBV6-4
d_call: TRBD2
j_call: TRBJ2-3
cdr3_nt: TGTGCCAGCAGCCCCCGGACTAGCGGGGCAGATACGCAGTATTTT
cdr3_aa: CASSPRTSGADTQYF

clone_size: NA
v_call: TRBV19
d_call: NA
j_call: TRBJ1-1
cdr3_nt: TGTGCCAGTACCCTGGGAGTGGGCACTGAAGCTTTCTTT
cdr3_aa: CASTLGVGTEAFF

clone_size: few
v_call: TRBV27
d_call: NA
j_call: TRBJ1-5
cdr3_nt: TGTGCCAGCAGTCCTCACCGGGACAATCAGCCCCAGCATTTT
cdr3_aa: CASSPHRDNQPQHF

clone_size: NA
v_call: TRBV27
d_call: NA
j_call: TRBJ1-1
cdr3_nt: TGTGCCAGCAGTTTAGGGGCAGCGAACACTGAAGCTTTCTTT
cdr3_aa: CASSLGAANTEAFF

clone_size: NA
v_call: TRBV29-1
d_call: NA
j_call: TRBJ1-1
cdr3_nt: TGCAGCGCTGGGGGGGGGCGAGGGACTGAAGCTTTCTTT
cdr3_aa: CSAGGGRGTEAFF

clone_size: NA
v_call: TRBV7-3
d_call: TRBD1
j_call: TRBJ1-1
cdr3_nt: TGTGCCAGCAGCTTCGGCAGGGGGCCACCTAAGACTGAAGCTTTCTTT
cdr3_aa: CASSFGRGPPKTEAFF

clone_size: NA
v_call: TRBV19
d_call: TRBD1
j_call: TRBJ1-5
cdr3_nt: TGTGCCACCAAGGGACAGCTCGATCAGCCCCAGCATTTT
cdr3_aa: CATKGQLDQPQHF

clone_size: NA
v_call: TRBV6-5
d_call: TRBD2
j_call: TRBJ2-7
cdr3_nt: TGTGCCAGCAGTTCAATTAGCGGGGCCCCCTACGAGCAGTACTTC
cdr3_aa: CASSSISGAPYEQYF

clone_size: NA
v_call: TRBV10-3
d_call: NA
j_call: TRBJ1-4
cdr3_nt: TGTCGAAAGACTCACCGGCCAACTAATGAAAAACTGTTTTTT
cdr3_aa: CRKTHRPTNEKLFF

clone_size: NA
v_call: TRBV2
d_call: TRBD2
j_call: TRBJ2-2
cdr3_nt: TGTGCCAGCAGTGACTCGCGACTAGCAGGGTTCGGGGAGCTGTTTTTT
cdr3_aa: CASSDSRLAGFGELFF

clone_size: NA
v_call: TRBV4-1
d_call: TRBD2
j_call: TRBJ2-7
cdr3_nt: TGCGCCAGCAGCCAAGCCTTAGCGGGCAGGACAAACGAGCAGTACTTC
cdr3_aa: CASSQALAGRTNEQYF

clone_size: NA
v_call: TRBV6-2/TRBV6-3
d_call: TRBD1
j_call: TRBJ1-1
cdr3_nt: TGTGCCAGCAGCGGACAGGGCGAGGTATCGGACACTGAAGCTTTCTTT
cdr3_aa: CASSGQGEVSDTEAFF

clone_size: NA
v_call: TRBV11-2
d_call: TRBD1
j_call: TRBJ2-7
cdr3_nt: TGTGCCAGCAGCCGGGGGACAGGCGTCGAGCAGTACTTC
cdr3_aa: CASSRGTGVEQYF